Below, 5 T cell receptor beta chains from the same sample are listed, as sequenced in a study of beta chain features in type 1 diabetes. Since all of the isolated RNA was reverse transcribed, expressed TCRB transcripts were what got sequenced. Measured with immunoSEQ multiplex PCR; TCRdb has only the in-frame clones, and not every one. The profile shows fewer than 500,000 clones, 11% to 15% of them singletons. The sample was naive CD4+ T cells from blood. The receptors shown here come from a man aged 25 to 40 in good health.

The genes are TRBV27 and TRBJ2-5, with 8 bases aligning to TRBD1. Trimming removed 6 bases from V and 5 bases from J; junction bases left unmatched: 8. Germline V gene sequence: CDR1 MNHEY, CDR2 SMNVEV (reference sequence). The CDR3 sequence is 14 residues long. The CDR3, as DNA: TGTGCCAGCAGCCCTGACAGGGGAAGCGAGACCCAGTACTTC. Protein product: CASSPDRGSETQYF.

The chain couples TRBV6-4 to TRBJ2-3; 8 bases are a match to TRBD2. Germline trimming cut 3 bases from V and 2 bases from J; bases unmatched to any gene: 4. CDR1 and CDR2 (germline): MRHNA, SNTAGT. The CDR3 loop spans 15 amino acids. This CDR3 is CASSDSGGLTDTQYF. The CDR3 nucleotides are TGTGCCAGCAGTGATTCGGGAGGGCTCACAGATACGCAGTATTTT.

This clone has only a few counts. The J gene is TRBJ2-7, the V gene TRBV6-6; 9 nucleotides agree with TRBD2. This CDR3 region has 15 residues. The germline V gene has CDR1 MNHNY and CDR2 SVGAGI (reference sequence). The CDR3 DNA reads TGTGCCATCAGTGTAGCGGGAGCGGCCTCCTACGAGCAGTACGTC. This encodes CAISVAGAASYEQYV.

This clone appeared a few times. This chain uses TRBV4-1 with TRBJ1-2; unclear D gene. The CDR3 is made up of 15 amino acids. Germline loops: CDR1 MGHRA, CDR2 YSYEKL. Trimming shortened V by 1 base and J by 3 bases, and 12 bases separated the two germline ends. The CDR3 protein is CASSQVSASDYGYTF. The CDR3 coding sequence is TGCGCCAGCAGCCAAGTATCGGCGTCCGACTATGGCTACACCTTC.

The rearrangement links TRBV11-3 to TRBJ2-3; tentatively, D is TRBD2 (6 bases). The germline V gene has CDR1 SGHNT and CDR2 YENEEA. The CDR3 sequence is 17 residues long. Trimming removed 4 bases from V and 4 bases from J, with 21 bases in between. CDR3 coding DNA: TGTGCCAGCAGCTACCCCTTCATGGAGGGAGGATCAGATACGCAGTATTTT. Protein product: CASSYPFMEGGSDTQYF.